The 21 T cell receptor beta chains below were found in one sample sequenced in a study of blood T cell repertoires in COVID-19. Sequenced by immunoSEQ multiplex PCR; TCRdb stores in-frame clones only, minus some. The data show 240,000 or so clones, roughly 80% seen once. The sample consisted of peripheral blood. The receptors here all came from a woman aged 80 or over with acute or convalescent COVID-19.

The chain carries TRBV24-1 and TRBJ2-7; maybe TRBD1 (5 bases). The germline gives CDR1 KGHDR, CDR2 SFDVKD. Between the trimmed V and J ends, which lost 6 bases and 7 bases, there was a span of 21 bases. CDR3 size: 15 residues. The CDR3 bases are TGTGCCACCAGTCCGTCCCAGGGTCTGTTCGGGGAGCAGTACTTC. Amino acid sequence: CATSPSQGLFGEQYF.

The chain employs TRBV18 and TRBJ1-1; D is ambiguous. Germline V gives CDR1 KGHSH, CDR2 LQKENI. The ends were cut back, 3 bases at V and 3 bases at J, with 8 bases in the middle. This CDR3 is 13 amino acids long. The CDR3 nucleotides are TGTGCCAGCTCACCGGTGGCAGACACTGAAGCTTTCTTT. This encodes CASSPVADTEAFF.

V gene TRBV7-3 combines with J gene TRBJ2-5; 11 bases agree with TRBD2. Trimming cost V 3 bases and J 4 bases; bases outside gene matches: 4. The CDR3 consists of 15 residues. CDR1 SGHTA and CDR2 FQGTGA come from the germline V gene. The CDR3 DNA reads TGTGCCAGCAGCTTTAGCGGGGGGGCCACAGAGACCCAGTACTTC. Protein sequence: CASSFSGGATETQYF.

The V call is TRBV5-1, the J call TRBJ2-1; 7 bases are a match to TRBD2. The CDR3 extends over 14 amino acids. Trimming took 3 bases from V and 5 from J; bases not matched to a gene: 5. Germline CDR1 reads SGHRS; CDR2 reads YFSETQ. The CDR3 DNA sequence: TGCGCCAGCAGCTCTGGGACTATTAACAATGAGCAGTTCTTC. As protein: CASSSGTINNEQFF.

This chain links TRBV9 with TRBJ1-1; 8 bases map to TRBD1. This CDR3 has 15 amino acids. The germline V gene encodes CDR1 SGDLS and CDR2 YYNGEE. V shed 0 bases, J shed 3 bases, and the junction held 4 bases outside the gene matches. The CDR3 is CASSVGTGGDTEAFF. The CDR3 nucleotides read TGTGCCAGCAGCGTAGGAACAGGGGGGGACACTGAAGCTTTCTTT.

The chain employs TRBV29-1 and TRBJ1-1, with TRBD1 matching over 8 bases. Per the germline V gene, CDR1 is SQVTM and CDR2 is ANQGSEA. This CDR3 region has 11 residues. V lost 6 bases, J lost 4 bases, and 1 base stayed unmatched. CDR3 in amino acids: CSVTGGTEAFF. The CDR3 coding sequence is TGCAGCGTCACAGGGGGCACTGAAGCTTTCTTT.

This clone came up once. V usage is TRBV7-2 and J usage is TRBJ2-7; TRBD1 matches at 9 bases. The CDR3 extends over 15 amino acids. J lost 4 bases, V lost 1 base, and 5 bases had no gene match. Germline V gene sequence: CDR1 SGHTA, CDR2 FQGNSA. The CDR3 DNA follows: TGTGCCAGCAGCTTAGAGGGACAGGGCTTATACGAGCAGTACTTC. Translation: CASSLEGQGLYEQYF.

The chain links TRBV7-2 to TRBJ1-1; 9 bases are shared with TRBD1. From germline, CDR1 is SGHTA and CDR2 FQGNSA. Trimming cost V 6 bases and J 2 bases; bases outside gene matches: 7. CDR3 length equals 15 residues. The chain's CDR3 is CASSSYRGPNTEAFF. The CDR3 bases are TGTGCCAGCAGTTCCTACAGGGGGCCAAACACTGAAGCTTTCTTT.

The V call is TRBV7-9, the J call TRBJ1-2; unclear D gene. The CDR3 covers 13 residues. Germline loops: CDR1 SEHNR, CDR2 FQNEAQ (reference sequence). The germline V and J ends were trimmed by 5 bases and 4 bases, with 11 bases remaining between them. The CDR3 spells CASSQQHLYGYTF. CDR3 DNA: TGTGCCAGCAGCCAACAGCACCTCTATGGCTACACCTTC.

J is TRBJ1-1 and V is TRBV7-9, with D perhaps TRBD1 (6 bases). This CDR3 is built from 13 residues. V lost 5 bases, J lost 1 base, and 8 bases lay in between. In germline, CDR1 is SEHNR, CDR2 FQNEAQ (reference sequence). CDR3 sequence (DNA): TGTGCCAGCAGCACACAGGGGAACACTGAAGCTTTCTTT. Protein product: CASSTQGNTEAFF.

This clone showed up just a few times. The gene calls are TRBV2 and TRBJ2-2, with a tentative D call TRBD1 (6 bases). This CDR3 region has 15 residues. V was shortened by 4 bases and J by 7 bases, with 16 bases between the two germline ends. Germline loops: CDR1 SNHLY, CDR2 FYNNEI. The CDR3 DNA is TGTGCCAGCAGTGTTTTAGGACAGATGCTCGGGGAGCTGTTTTTT. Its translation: CASSVLGQMLGELFF.

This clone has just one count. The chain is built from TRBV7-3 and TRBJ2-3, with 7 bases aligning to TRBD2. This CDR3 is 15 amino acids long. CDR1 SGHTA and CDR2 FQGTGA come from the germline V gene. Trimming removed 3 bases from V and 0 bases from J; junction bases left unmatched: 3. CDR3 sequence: CASSFSRGSTDTQYF. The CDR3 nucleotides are TGTGCCAGCAGCTTCTCGCGGGGGAGCACAGATACGCAGTATTTT.

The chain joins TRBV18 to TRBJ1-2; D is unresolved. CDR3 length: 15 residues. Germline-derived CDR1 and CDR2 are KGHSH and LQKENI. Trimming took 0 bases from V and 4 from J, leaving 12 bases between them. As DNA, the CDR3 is TGTGCCAGCTCACCACCGTCGGAGGGTTCCTATGGCTACACCTTC. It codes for CASSPPSEGSYGYTF.

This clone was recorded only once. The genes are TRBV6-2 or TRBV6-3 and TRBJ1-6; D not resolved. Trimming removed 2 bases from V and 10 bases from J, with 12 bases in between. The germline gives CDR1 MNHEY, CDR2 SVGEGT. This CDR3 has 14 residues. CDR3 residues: CASSYGWGESPLHF. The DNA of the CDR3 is TGTGCCAGCAGTTACGGGTGGGGAGAGTCACCCCTCCACTTT.

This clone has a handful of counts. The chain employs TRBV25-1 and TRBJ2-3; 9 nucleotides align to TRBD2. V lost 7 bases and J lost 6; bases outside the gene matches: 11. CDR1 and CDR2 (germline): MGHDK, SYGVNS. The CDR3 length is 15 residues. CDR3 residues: CASKIAGEGSDTQYF. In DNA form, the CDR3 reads TGTGCCAGCAAGATAGCGGGAGAGGGATCCGATACGCAGTATTTT.

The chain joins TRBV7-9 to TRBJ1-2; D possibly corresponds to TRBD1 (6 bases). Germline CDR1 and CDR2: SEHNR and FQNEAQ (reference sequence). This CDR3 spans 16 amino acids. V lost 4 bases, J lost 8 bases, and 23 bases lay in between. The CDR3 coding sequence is TGTGCCAGCAGCTCCAGTGTAACAGGGCGGCTTTTAGGCTACACCTTC. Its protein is CASSSSVTGRLLGYTF.

CDR3 bases: TGTGCCAGCAGCCGGGACTTAAGGGGCTATGGCTACACCTTC. Protein sequence: CASSRDLRGYGYTF. The genes are TRBV3-1 (or the pseudogene TRBV3-2) and TRBJ1-2; tentatively, D is TRBD1 (5 bases). This CDR3 contains 14 residues. Germline values: CDR1 LGHDT, CDR2 YNNKEL (reference sequence). V lost 4 bases and J 4 bases, leaving 13 bases between the germline ends.

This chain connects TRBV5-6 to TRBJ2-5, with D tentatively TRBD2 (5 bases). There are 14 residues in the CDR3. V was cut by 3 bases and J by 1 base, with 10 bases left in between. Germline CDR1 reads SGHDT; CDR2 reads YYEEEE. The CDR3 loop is CASSSEARQETQYF. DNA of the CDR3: TGTGCCAGCAGCTCGGAGGCCCGCCAAGAGACCCAGTACTTC.

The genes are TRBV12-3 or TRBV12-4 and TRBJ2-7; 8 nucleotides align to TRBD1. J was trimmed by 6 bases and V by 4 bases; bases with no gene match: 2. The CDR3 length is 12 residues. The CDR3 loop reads CASSYDRGEQYF. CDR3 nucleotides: TGTGCCAGCAGTTATGACAGGGGCGAGCAGTACTTC.

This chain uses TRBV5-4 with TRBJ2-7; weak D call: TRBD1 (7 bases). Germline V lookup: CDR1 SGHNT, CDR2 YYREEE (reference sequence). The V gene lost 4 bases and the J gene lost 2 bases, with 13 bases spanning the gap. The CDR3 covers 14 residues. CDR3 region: CASSRGDRPYEQYF. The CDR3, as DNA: TGTGCCAGCAGCCGCGGGGACAGACCCTACGAGCAGTACTTC.

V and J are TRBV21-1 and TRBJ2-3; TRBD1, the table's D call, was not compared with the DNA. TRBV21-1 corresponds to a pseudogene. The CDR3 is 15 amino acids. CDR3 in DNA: TGTGCCAGCAGCAAAGGGGGACAGATAGCAGATACGCAGTATTTT. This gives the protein CASSKGGQIADTQYF.